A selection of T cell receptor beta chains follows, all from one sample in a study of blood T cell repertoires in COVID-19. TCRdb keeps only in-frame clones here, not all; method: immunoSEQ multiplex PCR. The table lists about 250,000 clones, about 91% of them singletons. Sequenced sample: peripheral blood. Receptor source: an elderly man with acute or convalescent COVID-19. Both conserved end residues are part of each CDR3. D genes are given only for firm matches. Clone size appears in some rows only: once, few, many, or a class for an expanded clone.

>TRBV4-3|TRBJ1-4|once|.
TGCGCCAGCAGTTCCCTAGGCGTAGGTGAAAAACTGTTTTTT
CASSSLGVGEKLFF
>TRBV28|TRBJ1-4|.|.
TGTGCCAGCAGTTTACAGGACTGGAATGAAAAACTGTTTTTT
CASSLQDWNEKLFF
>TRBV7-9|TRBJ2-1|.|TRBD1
TGTGCCAGCAGCCCCGGACAGGGACTTGTAGATGAGCAGTTCTTC
CASSPGQGLVDEQFF
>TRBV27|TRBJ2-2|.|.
TGTGCCAGCAGTCACAGGAGCGCGAACACCGGGGAGCTGTTTTTT
CASSHRSANTGELFF
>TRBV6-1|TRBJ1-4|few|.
TGTGCCAGCAGTGAAGCTCGCAACAGGGCTAATGAAAAACTGTTTTTT
CASSEARNRANEKLFF
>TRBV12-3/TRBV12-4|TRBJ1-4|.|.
TGTGCCAGCAGTTTCATCAATGAAAAACTGTTTTTT
CASSFINEKLFF
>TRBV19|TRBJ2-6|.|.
TGTGCCAGTAGCCCTCCCGGGACAGGGGCCAACGTCCTGACTTTC
CASSPPGTGANVLTF
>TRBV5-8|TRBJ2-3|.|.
TGTGCCAGCGGCCGACGAGACCAGGGTATTACAGATACGCAGTATTTT
CASGRRDQGITDTQYF
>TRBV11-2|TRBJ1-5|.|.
TGTGCCAGCAGCTTAGGAGCTTATGAGGAAGAGCCCCAGCATTTT
CASSLGAYEEEPQHF
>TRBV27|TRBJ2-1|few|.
TGTGCCAGCAGTTTTGGGCAGTACAATGAGCAGTTCTTC
CASSFGQYNEQFF
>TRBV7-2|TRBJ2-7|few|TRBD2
TGTGCCAGCAGCCCTAGCGGGAGTAGTATCGAGCAGTACTTC
CASSPSGSSIEQYF
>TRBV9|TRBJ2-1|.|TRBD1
TGTGCCAGCAGCGTAGGAGGGGGCGGTTTTGGGGAGCAGTTCTTC
CASSVGGGGFGEQFF
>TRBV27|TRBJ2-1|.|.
TGTGCCAGCAGTTTTCGTTCTCGGTCCTACAATGAGCAGTTCTTC
CASSFRSRSYNEQFF
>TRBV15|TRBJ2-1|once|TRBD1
TGTGCCACCAGCAGCCGAAGACAGGGCACCTACAATGAGCAGTTCTTC
CATSSRRQGTYNEQFF
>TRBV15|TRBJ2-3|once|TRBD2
TGTGCCACCAAAGCGGGAGGGCCAGATACGCAGTATTTT
CATKAGGPDTQYF
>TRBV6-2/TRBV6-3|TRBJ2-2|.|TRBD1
TGTGCCAGCAGTTACTCCCGGGACAGGGAATCCGGGGAGCTGTTTTTT
CASSYSRDRESGELFF
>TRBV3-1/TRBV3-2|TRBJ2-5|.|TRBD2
TGTGCCAGCAGCCTTCGGGGGGGCGAAATCACCCAGTACTTC
CASSLRGGEITQYF
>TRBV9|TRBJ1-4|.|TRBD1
TGTGCCAGCAGCTCAGGACAGGTCCGCGTGAAAAATGAAAAACTGTTTTTT
CASSSGQVRVKNEKLFF
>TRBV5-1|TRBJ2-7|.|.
TGCGCCAGCAGCTTGGACGGGCGGCGGGACCCATCTAACGAGCAGTACTTC
CASSLDGRRDPSNEQYF
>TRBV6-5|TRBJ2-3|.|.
TGTGCCAGCAGTTACTACGGGGGATTTCCCACAGATACGCAGTATTTT
CASSYYGGFPTDTQYF
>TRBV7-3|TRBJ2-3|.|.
TGTGCCAGCAGCCCCGGACAGTCCACAGATACGCAGTATTTT
CASSPGQSTDTQYF
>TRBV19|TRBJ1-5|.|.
TGTGCCAGTACCGACACCTGGAATCAGCCCCAGCATTTT
CASTDTWNQPQHF
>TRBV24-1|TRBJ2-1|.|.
TGTGCCACCAGTGATCTGGCACCCTCCTCCTACAATGAGCAGTTCTTC
CATSDLAPSSYNEQFF
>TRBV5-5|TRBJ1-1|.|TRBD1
TGTGCCAGCAGCTTACAGGGGCTGGGTATGAACACTGAAGCTTTCTTT
CASSLQGLGMNTEAFF
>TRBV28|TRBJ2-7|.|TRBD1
TGTGCCAGCAGGCATGACAGGGGTGGCGAGCAGTACTTC
CASRHDRGGEQYF